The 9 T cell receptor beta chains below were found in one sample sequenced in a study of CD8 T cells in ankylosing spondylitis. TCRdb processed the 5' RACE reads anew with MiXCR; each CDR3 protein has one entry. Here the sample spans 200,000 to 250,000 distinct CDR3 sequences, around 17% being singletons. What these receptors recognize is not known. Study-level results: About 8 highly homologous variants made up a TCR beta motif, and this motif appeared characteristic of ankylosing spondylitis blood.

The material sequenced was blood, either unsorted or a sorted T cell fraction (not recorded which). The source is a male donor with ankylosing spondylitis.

The CDR3 bases are TGTGCCAGCATAGGAAACCGGGGTGTCGGTCGTACGGTAGTTAGCACAGATACGCAGTATTTT. It translates to CASIGNRGVGRTVVSTDTQYF. The rearrangement links TRBV6-2 or TRBV6-3 to TRBJ2-3; maybe TRBD2 (5 bases). The CDR3 has 21 residues. V lost 7 bases to trimming and J lost 0 bases, with 32 bases between them. CDR1 is MNHEY, CDR2 SVGEGT, per germline.

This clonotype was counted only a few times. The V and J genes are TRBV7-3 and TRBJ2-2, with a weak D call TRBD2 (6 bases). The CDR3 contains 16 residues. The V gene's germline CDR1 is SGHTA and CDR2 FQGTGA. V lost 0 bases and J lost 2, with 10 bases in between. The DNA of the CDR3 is TGTGCCAGCAGCTTAACTGCTAGCGAAAACACCGGGGAGCTGTTTTTT. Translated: CASSLTASENTGELFF.

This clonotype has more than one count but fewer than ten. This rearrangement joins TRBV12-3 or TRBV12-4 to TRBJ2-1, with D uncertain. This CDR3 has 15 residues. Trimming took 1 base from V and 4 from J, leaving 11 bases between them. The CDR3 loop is CASSLVGGLYNEQFF. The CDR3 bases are TGTGCCAGCAGTTTAGTTGGCGGATTGTACAATGAGCAGTTCTTC.

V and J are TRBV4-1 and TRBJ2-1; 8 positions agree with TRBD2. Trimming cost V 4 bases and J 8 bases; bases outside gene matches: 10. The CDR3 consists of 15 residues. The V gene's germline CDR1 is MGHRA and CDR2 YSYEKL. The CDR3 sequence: CASSPEGTSLHEQFF. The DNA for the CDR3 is TGCGCCAGCAGCCCTGAGGGGACTAGTCTTCATGAGCAGTTCTTC.

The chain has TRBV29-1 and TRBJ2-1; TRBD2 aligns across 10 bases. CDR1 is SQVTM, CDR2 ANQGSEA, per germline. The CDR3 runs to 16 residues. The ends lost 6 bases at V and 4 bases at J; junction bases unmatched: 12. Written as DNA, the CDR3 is TGCAGCGTGACGGGGGTACTAGCGGGGATATACAATGAGCAGTTCTTC. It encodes CSVTGVLAGIYNEQFF.

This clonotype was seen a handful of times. CDR3 residues: CAWRYSGELFF. As DNA, the CDR3 is TGTGCCTGGAGATACTCCGGGGAGCTGTTTTTT. The chain joins TRBV30 to TRBJ2-2; unclear D gene. Per germline, CDR1 GTSNPN and CDR2 SVGIG (reference sequence). CDR3 length equals 11 residues. V was clipped by 3 bases and J by 6 bases, with 5 bases between them. The full variable domain, rest sourced from reference TRBV30 and TRBJ2-2, is SQTIHQWPATLVQPVGSPLSLECTVEGTSNPNLYWYRQAAGRGLQLLFYSVGIGQISSEVPQNLSASRPQDRQFILSSKKLLLSDSGFYLCAWRYSGELFFGEGSRLTVL.

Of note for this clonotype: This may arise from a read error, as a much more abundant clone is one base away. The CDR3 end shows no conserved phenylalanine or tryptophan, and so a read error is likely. The CDR3 region has the DNA TGCAGCGTTGAGGAACTGGGATCCAATGAGCAGTTCATC. It codes for CSVEELGSNEQFI. This chain joins TRBV29-1 and TRBJ2-1; D not certain. CDR3 size: 13 residues. V was cut by 3 bases and J by 6 bases, with 12 bases left in between. The germline V gene has CDR1 SQVTM and CDR2 ANQGSEA.

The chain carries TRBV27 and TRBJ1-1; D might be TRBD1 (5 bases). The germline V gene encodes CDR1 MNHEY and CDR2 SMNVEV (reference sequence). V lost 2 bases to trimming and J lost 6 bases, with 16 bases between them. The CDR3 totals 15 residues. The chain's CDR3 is CASSLAGTLVAEAFF. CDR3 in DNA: TGTGCCAGCAGTTTAGCAGGGACTTTAGTCGCTGAAGCTTTCTTT.

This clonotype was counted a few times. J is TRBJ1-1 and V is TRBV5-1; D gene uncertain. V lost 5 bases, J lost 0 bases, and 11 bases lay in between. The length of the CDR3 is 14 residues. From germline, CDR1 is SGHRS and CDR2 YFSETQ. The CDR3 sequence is CASSDGVLNTEAFF. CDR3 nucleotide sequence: TGCGCCAGCAGTGACGGGGTATTGAACACTGAAGCTTTCTTT.